This record looks at one T cell receptor beta chain sequence and its context. This clonotype has at least ten counts. Its cognate antigen has yet to be identified. Within one base of it there is no much larger clone, and no base qualities were kept. The data originate from a study of Graves' ophthalmopathy and Graves' hyperthyroidism (dated by TCRdb to the late 2010s). General notes on the study: Peripheral blood was collected at initial diagnosis, prior to any treatment. In total, 135 blood samples were TCR-sequenced: approximately 42 ophthalmopathy, 75 hyperthyroidism and some 17 hyperthyroidism-to-ophthalmopathy patients. After sampling, hyperthyroidism patients received methimazole starting at 30 mg daily, and ophthalmopathy patients received high-dose intravenous methylprednisolone. To tell Graves' ophthalmopathy apart from Graves' hyperthyroidism, and to predict which patients would progress to ophthalmopathy, the study relied on TCR beta repertoire signatures. The independent validation cohort included some 19 hyperthyroidism patients plus 17 patients who later progressed from hyperthyroidism to ophthalmopathy. The 100 discovery patients were divided at random into training and test sets in a 7:3 ratio. In roughly 6 hyperthyroidism patients, T-cell repertoires of thyroid tissue and blood were compared. A discovery set of 100 patients (43 ophthalmopathy, some 58 stable hyperthyroidism) was enrolled to explore V-J signatures distinguishing ophthalmopathy from hyperthyroidism. The paper's findings and limits, for the study overall: Ophthalmopathy was separated from stable hyperthyroidism by the 13-signature model with roughly 87% sensitivity and just under 84% specificity in cross-validation and with 80%/75% in the test set. Most expanded thyroid clonotypes with a frequency above 0.001 also appeared in blood, which suggests that blood repertoires may reflect the immune response in the thyroid. Sample size was not predetermined statistically, and investigators were not blinded to group allocation. In validation, the model predicted ophthalmopathy progression with about 71% sensitivity and approximately 78% specificity; roughly 11 predicted patients were CT-confirmed with GO in a median of approximately 6.5 months.

Stable hyperthyroidism was defined as no progression to ophthalmopathy within 18 months of follow-up. The hyperthyroidism patients were 18 to 65 years old and newly diagnosed, with a disease duration of less than 2 months. Patients were excluded if they had other autoimmune diseases, uncontrolled infections, pregnancy or lactation. Clinical symptoms, serum thyroxine, TRAb, thyroid ultrasound and orbital computed tomography were used for diagnosis. PBMCs were isolated from around 10 ml of fresh peripheral blood by Ficoll-Paque density gradient centrifugation. Total RNA was extracted with Trizol reagent and quality-checked on an Agilent 2100 Bioanalyzer. As encoded in the germline V gene, CDR1 is SQVTM while CDR2 is ANQGSEA. The CDR3 starts with the cysteine, ends with the phenylalanine, and has 12 residues. Only the CDR3 DNA is retained, 36 bases long and in frame from the first base. Cut back by 7 bases and 2 bases, the V and J ends lie 12 bases apart.

For repertoire sequencing, the TCR beta CDR3 regions were amplified from RNA transcripts. The first round of RT-PCR was done with HTBI primers and the Qiagen OneStep RT-PCR kit, and was followed by a second round of multiplex PCR, then size selection and purification. Sequencing of the libraries was carried out on an Illumina HiSeq2000 in paired-end mode with 100 bp reads. The paper's data handling went like this. SOAPnuke was used for read processing, and reads with adapters, uncalled bases, a mean Phred below 15, or no exact constant-primer or identifier match were discarded. COPE v1.2.5 was used to merge the high-quality paired reads. Each unique nucleotide sequence was defined as a clonotype, and clonotypes were aligned to IMGT TRB V, D and J references with MiTCR v1.1. The analysis was limited to V-J combinations with a frequency above 0.0001, which together covered 99% to 99.2% of the repertoires. A TCR clonal expansion and chaos score per V-J combination was defined as the ratio of F50 clonal expansion to chaos observed in the TCRdist matrix. Welch's t-statistics and random forest were used to reduce features to approximately 13 V-J combinations, which were fed into a naive Bayes classifier. The similarity between thyroid and blood repertoires was quantified using the Morisita-Horn index. TCRdb reanalyzed the raw reads on its own, using fastp at Q25 for trimming and MiXCR for clone calling, and kept in-frame beta chains. Every entry covers one CDR3 protein and lists the most common genes and DNA from its rows. Here the V and J calls rest on TCRdb's processing, not on the authors' analysis. The sample profile shows about 380,000 distinct CDR3 sequences; 15% to 17% of them were found once. The ten top clones hold about 7.3% of the sample.

This chain joins TRBV29-1 to TRBJ2-7, with a weak D call of TRBD2 (5 bases match). Sample: peripheral blood. The clonotype was recovered from a woman aged 18-30 years with stable Graves' hyperthyroidism. Donor details come from another sample of the same person, matched by shared clones. The nucleotides read TGCAGCGCACAGACGGAGGCCTACGAGCAGTACTTC. It codes for CSAQTEAYEQYF.